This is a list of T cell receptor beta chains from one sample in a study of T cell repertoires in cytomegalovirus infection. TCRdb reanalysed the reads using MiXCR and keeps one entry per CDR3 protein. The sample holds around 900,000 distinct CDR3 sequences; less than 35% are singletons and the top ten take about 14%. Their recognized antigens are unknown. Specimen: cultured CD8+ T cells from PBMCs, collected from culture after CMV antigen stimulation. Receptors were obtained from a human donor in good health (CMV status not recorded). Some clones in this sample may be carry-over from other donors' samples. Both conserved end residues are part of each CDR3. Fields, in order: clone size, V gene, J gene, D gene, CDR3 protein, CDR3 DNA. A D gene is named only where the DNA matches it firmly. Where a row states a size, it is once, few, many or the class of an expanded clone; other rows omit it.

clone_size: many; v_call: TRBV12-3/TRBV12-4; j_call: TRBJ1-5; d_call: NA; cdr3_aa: CASSLTSRGNQPQHF; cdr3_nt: TGTGCCAGCAGTCTCACTTCAAGGGGCAATCAGCCCCAGCATTTT
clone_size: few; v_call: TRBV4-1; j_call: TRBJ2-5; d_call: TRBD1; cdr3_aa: CASRVTGGETQYF; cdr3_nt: TGCGCCAGCAGGGTAACAGGGGGCGAGACCCAGTACTTC
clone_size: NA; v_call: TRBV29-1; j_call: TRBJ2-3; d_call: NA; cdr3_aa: CSVEDPAGESTDTQYF; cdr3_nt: TGCAGCGTTGAAGATCCCGCAGGGGAAAGCACAGATACGCAGTATTTT
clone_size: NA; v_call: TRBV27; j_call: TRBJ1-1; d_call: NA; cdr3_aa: CASLPFGGNTEAFF; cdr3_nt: TGTGCCAGCCTTCCCTTCGGGGGAAACACTGAAGCTTTCTTT
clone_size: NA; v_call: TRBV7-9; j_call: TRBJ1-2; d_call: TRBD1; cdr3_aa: CAGRGTGANRKGYTF; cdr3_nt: TGTGCCGGGAGGGGGACAGGGGCTAATCGGAAAGGCTACACCTTC
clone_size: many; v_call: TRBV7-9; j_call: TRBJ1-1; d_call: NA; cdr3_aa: CASSLALGRENTEAFF; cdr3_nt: TGTGCCAGCAGCTTAGCGCTGGGCAGAGAGAACACTGAAGCTTTCTTT
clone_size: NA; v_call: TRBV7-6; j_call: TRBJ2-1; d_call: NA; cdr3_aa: CASSLLANGVDEQFF; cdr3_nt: TGTGCCAGCAGCTTATTGGCAAACGGGGTGGATGAGCAGTTCTTC
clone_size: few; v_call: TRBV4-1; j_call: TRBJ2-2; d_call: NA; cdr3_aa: CASSDKAGELFF; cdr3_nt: TGCGCCAGCAGCGACAAAGCGGGGGAGCTGTTTTTT
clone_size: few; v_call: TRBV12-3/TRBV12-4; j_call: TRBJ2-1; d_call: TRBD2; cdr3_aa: CASSPPNGGSDNEQFF; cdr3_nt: TGTGCCAGCAGTCCCCCCAACGGGGGGTCCGACAATGAGCAGTTCTTC
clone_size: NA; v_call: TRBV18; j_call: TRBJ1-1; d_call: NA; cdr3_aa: CASSPPAGMNTEAFF; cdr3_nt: TGTGCCAGCTCACCACCGGCAGGGATGAACACTGAAGCTTTCTTT
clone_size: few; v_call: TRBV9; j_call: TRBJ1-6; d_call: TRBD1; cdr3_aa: CASSVTTGEDSPLHF; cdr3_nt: TGTGCCAGCAGCGTTACCACAGGGGAGGATTCACCCCTCCACTTT
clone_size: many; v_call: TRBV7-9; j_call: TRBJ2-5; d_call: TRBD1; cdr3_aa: CASSHETGGRETQYF; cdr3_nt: TGTGCCAGCAGCCACGAGACAGGGGGGAGAGAGACCCAGTACTTC
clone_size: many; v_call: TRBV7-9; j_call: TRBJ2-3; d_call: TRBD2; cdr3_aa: CASIGAGWRTDTQYF; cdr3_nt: TGTGCCAGCATCGGAGCGGGGTGGAGGACAGATACGCAGTATTTT
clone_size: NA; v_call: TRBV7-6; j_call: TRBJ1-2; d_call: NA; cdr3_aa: CTSSLARADGYTF; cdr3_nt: TGTACCAGCAGCTTAGCCAGGGCGGATGGCTACACCTTC
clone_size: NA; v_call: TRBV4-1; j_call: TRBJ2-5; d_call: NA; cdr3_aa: CASSHRMSGWETQYF; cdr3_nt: TGCGCCAGCAGCCATCGAATGTCGGGCTGGGAGACCCAGTACTTC
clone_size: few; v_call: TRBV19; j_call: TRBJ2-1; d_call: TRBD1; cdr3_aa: CASSTGQRNEQFF; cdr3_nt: TGTGCCAGTAGTACGGGACAGCGTAATGAGCAGTTCTTC
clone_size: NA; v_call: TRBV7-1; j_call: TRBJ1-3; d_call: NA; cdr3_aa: CASSQGAAHSGNTIYF; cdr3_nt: TGTGCCAGCAGTCAGGGAGCAGCCCACTCTGGAAACACCATATATTTT
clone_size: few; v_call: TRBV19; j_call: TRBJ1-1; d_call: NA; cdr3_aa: CASCQLGLGNTEAFF; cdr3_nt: TGTGCCAGTTGCCAATTGGGGCTGGGGAACACTGAAGCTTTCTTT
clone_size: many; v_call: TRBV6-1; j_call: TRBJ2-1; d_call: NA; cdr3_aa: CASGLSSYNEQFF; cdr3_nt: TGTGCCAGCGGTCTGAGCTCCTACAATGAGCAGTTCTTC
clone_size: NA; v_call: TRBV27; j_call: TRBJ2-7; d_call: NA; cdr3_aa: CASSFGRGGYEQYF; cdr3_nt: TGTGCCAGCAGTTTTGGCAGGGGGGGCTACGAGCAGTACTTC
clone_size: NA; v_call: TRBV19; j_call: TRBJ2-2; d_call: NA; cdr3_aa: CASSTLAGTSNTGELFF; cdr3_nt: TGTGCCAGTAGTACTCTTGCCGGGACTTCGAACACCGGGGAGCTGTTTTTT
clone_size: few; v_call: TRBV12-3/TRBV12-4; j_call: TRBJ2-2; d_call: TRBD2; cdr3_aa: CASKRGRNTGELFF; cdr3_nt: TGTGCCAGCAAGCGGGGGAGAAACACCGGGGAGCTGTTTTTT
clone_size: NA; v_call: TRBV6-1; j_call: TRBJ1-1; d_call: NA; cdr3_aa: CASREREGGTEAFF; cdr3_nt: TGTGCCAGCAGAGAGCGGGAGGGGGGGACTGAAGCTTTCTTT
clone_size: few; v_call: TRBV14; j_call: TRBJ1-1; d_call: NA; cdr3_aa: CASSQLDQGWDTEAFF; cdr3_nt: TGTGCCAGCAGCCAATTAGACCAGGGGTGGGACACTGAAGCTTTCTTT
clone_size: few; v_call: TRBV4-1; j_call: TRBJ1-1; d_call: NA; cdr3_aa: CASSQTGRNTEAFF; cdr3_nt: TGCGCCAGCAGCCAAACAGGGAGGAACACTGAAGCTTTCTTT
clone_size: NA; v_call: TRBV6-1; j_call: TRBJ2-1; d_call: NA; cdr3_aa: CASSFALGYNEQFF; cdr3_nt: TGTGCCAGCAGTTTCGCCCTCGGGTACAATGAGCAGTTCTTC
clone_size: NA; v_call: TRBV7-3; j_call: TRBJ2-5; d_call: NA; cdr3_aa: CVSSPVGGAGETQYF; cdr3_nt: TGTGTCAGCAGCCCTGTGGGGGGGGCAGGAGAGACCCAGTACTTC
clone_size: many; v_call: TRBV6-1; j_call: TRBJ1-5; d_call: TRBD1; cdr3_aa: CASQPEDRDYQPQHF; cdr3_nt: TGTGCCAGCCAACCCGAAGACAGGGACTATCAGCCCCAGCATTTT
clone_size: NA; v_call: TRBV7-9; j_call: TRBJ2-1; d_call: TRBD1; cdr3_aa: CASSPPTGQRNNEQFF; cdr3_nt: TGTGCCAGCAGCCCTCCGACAGGGCAAAGAAACAATGAGCAGTTCTTC
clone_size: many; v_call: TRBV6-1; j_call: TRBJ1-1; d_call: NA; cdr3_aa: CASSGPTEAFF; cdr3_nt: TGTGCCAGCTCGGGTCCGACTGAAGCTTTCTTT
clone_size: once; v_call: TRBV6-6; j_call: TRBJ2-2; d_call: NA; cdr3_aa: CASEGRPGELFF; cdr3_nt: TGTGCCAGCGAGGGGCGCCCCGGGGAGCTGTTTTTT
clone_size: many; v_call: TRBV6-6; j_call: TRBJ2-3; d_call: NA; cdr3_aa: CASSYGGSTDTQYF; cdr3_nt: TGTGCCAGCAGTTACGGGGGAAGCACAGATACGCAGTATTTT
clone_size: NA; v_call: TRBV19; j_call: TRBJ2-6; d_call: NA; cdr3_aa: CASSIAPQLSGANVLTF; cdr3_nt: TGTGCCAGTAGTATAGCCCCCCAGTTAAGCGGGGCCAACGTCCTGACTTTC
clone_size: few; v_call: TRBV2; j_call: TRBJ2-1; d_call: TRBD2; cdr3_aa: CASSDDALAGGRARGQFF; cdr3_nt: TGTGCCAGCAGTGACGACGCTCTAGCGGGGGGCCGAGCAAGGGGGCAGTTCTTC